This entry concerns a single T cell receptor beta chain. As processed by the authors: Estimated nucleated cell counts came from reference gene primer amplification. Profiled with immunoSEQ multiplex PCR; TCRdb holds only in-frame clones, not every one. V, J and clone size were drawn from that table, and D and trimming were deduced from the DNA. The table includes approximately 120,000 clones, 85% to 90% detected once. These data belong to a study of blood T cell repertoires in COVID-19. The CDR3 runs 14 residues. Germline V lookup: CDR1 MNHEY, CDR2 SVGAGI. V shed 7 bases and J shed 3 bases, with 15 bases lying between them.

What was sequenced was peripheral blood. This sequence originates from a man older than 75 with active or convalescent COVID-19. The genes are TRBV6-5 and TRBJ1-2, with a weak D call TRBD1 (6 bases). This CDR3 is CASKSTGADYGYTF. The CDR3 region has the DNA TGTGCCAGCAAATCGACAGGAGCAGACTATGGCTACACCTTC.